Ten or more counts support the clone carrying this TCR beta chain. Its antigen remains unknown. The sample comes from a study of T cell repertoires in cytomegalovirus infection. Study-wide context: In public TCR beta signatures, there were indications of both CMV infection and matching HLA type.

Study findings and constraints: Using cumulative public TCR beta family frequency, the authors identified those who carried CMV together with the relevant HLA. The response measured ex vivo was dominated by TCR beta clonotypes (HLA-C-restricted and CMV-specific).

From the reads, TCRdb called clonotypes with MiXCR, one entry per CDR3 protein. The sample has about 310,000 distinct CDR3 sequences, roughly 9.3% seen once. The clonotype comes from a human donor in good health (CMV status not recorded). Some clones in this sample may be carry-over from other donors' samples. Sequenced material: PBMCs.

CDR3 in amino acids: CASSYSPGANTGELFF. Here the CDR3 DNA reads TGTGCCAGCAGTTACTCGCCAGGGGCGAACACCGGGGAGCTGTTTTTT. V and J are TRBV6-6 and TRBJ2-2; D might be TRBD1 (6 bases). With 0 bases removed from V and 0 bases from J, the gap between germline ends came to 8 bases. The CDR3 contains 16 residues. CDR1 and CDR2 (germline): MNHNY, SVGAGI (reference sequence).